A selection of T cell receptor beta chains follows, all from one sample in a study of blood T cell repertoires in COVID-19. Repertoires were generated with immunoSEQ multiplex PCR, while TCRdb's copy carries only in-frame clones and drops some. The sample lists more than 60,000 clones, about four fifths seen once, with more than 9% in the top ten. Sequenced input: peripheral blood. Receptors originate from a man aged 55-75 years with acute or convalescent COVID-19. Both conserved end residues are part of each CDR3. D genes are given only for firm matches. Not every row has a clone size; where given, it reads once, few, many or a size class.

14,TRBJ2-7,TRBV5-1,-,TRBD1,TGCGCCAGCAGCTTTGGGACAGGGGGCAACGAGCAGTACTTC,CASSFGTGGNEQYF
16,TRBJ1-2,TRBV5-4,-,-,TGTGCCAGCAGGCTGCAGCGCGACCCCGCCCCCTATGGCTACACCTTC,CASRLQRDPAPYGYTF
12,TRBJ2-2,TRBV12-3/TRBV12-4,once,-,TGTGCCAGCTCCCGGGGCACCGGGGAGCTGTTTTTT,CASSRGTGELFF
17,TRBJ1-1,TRBV3-1/TRBV3-2,few,TRBD1,TGTGCCAGCAGCTTTCGTTTTAGGACAGGGGATGGGACTGAAGCTTTCTTT,CASSFRFRTGDGTEAFF
15,TRBJ1-4,TRBV7-9,few,-,TGTGCCAGCAGCTTCGGGCAGGGAGGTTTGGAAAAACTGTTTTTT,CASSFGQGGLEKLFF
15,TRBJ1-3,TRBV5-1,-,-,TGCGCCAGCAGCTTGGACAGGACCCCTGGAAACACCATATATTTT,CASSLDRTPGNTIYF
13,TRBJ2-1,TRBV24-1,few,-,TGTGCCACGAAGACTAGGAACGACAATGAGCAGTTCTTC,CATKTRNDNEQFF
14,TRBJ2-7,TRBV10-3,-,-,TGTGCCATCAGTCATGGGACAAACTCCTACGAGCAGTACTTC,CAISHGTNSYEQYF
14,TRBJ2-3,TRBV28,-,TRBD1,TGTGCCAGCAGTACGGGACAGGGGACAGATACGCAGTATTTT,CASSTGQGTDTQYF
15,TRBJ2-1,TRBV5-1,-,TRBD2,TGCGCCAGCACCTCTAGCGGGAGAGCCTACAATGAGCAGTTCTTC,CASTSSGRAYNEQFF
14,TRBJ2-1,TRBV12-5,-,TRBD2,TGTGCTAGTGGTTCCTGGACTAGCGGGAGTGGGGGGTTCTTC,CASGSWTSGSGGFF
15,TRBJ1-2,TRBV5-5,-,-,TGTGCCAGCAGCTTGTGGGCGGCGGGCGCCTATGGCTACACCTTC,CASSLWAAGAYGYTF
15,TRBJ2-3,TRBV7-2,-,TRBD2,TGTGCCAGCAGCTTAGGCGGGGGGGCAGCAGATACGCAGTATTTT,CASSLGGGAADTQYF
14,TRBJ1-2,TRBV6-5,-,TRBD1,TGTGCCAGCAGTTACGACAGGGTGAACTATGGCTACACCTTC,CASSYDRVNYGYTF
18,TRBJ2-3,TRBV5-5,-,TRBD2,TGTGCCAGCAGCTTGACCGGGACTAGCGGGGGGTACACAGATACGCAGTATTTT,CASSLTGTSGGYTDTQYF
15,TRBJ1-1,TRBV6-5,-,TRBD1,TGTGCCAGCAGATCTGTCGGAACAGGGGGCACTGAAGCTTTCTTT,CASRSVGTGGTEAFF
16,TRBJ1-5,TRBV4-1,-,-,TGCGCCAGCAGCCAAGAAGCAGGGTATAGCAATCAGCCCCAGCATTTT,CASSQEAGYSNQPQHF
13,TRBJ1-4,TRBV12-5,-,-,TGTGCTAGTACAGGGACCGCCAATGAAAAACTGTTTTTT,CASTGTANEKLFF
13,TRBJ1-1,TRBV2,-,-,TGTGCCAGCAGTACCGTGAGGGAGAGTGAAGCTTTCTTT,CASSTVRESEAFF
17,TRBJ1-5,TRBV3-1/TRBV3-2,-,-,TGTGCCAGCAGCCAAGGGAATGGTGTATCGGGGAAACAGCCCCAGCATTTT,CASSQGNGVSGKQPQHF
17,TRBJ2-2,TRBV28,-,TRBD2,TGTGCCAGCCGACCACAGGGAGCGGGAGAAGACACCGGGGAGCTGTTTTTT,CASRPQGAGEDTGELFF
15,TRBJ2-5,TRBV7-9,few,TRBD2,TGTGCCAGCAGCTTAGTGGGAGGGCTACAAGAGACCCAGTACTTC,CASSLVGGLQETQYF
12,TRBJ1-4,TRBV19,-,-,TGTGCCAGTCTAACGGTGGATGAAAAACTGTTTTTT,CASLTVDEKLFF
12,TRBJ2-3,TRBV2,-,-,TGTGCCAGCAGAACCGGGACTTCAACGCAGTATTTT,CASRTGTSTQYF
15,TRBJ2-3,TRBV5-1,-,-,TGCGCCAGCAGCCCCCGGACTGAGTTGACAGATACGCAGTATTTT,CASSPRTELTDTQYF
12,TRBJ2-3,TRBV16,few,-,TGTGCCAGCAGCCCCTCCACAGATACGCAGTATTTT,CASSPSTDTQYF
14,TRBJ2-7,TRBV5-1,once,TRBD1,TGCGCCAGCAGCTTGAGGCCAGGGGGCGACGAGCAGTACTTC,CASSLRPGGDEQYF
13,TRBJ1-2,TRBV6-5,-,-,TGTGCCAGCAGTTACACGGCAGGATATGGCTACACCTTC,CASSYTAGYGYTF
15,TRBJ1-1,TRBV7-8,few,-,TGTGCCAGCAGCTTAGAGCGGGGGACTAACACTGAAGCTTTCTTT,CASSLERGTNTEAFF
13,TRBJ2-1,TRBV2,-,-,TGTGCCAGCAGCTTAGAATCCTACAATGAGCAGTTCTTC,CASSLESYNEQFF
13,TRBJ2-1,TRBV7-3,-,-,TGTGCCAGCAGGCCGACGGGTGAGAATGAGCAGTTCTTC,CASRPTGENEQFF
14,TRBJ2-7,TRBV28,-,-,TGTGCCAGCAGTTTAGGGGACTTCGCCTACGAGCAGTACTTC,CASSLGDFAYEQYF
15,TRBJ2-2,TRBV5-4,once,TRBD1,TGTGCCAGCAGCACTAACAGGGGGCCCACCGGGGAGCTGTTTTTT,CASSTNRGPTGELFF
18,TRBJ2-3,TRBV24-1,-,-,TGTGCCACCAGTGATTCCTCCGGGCGAGGGTTTAGCACAGATACGCAGTATTTT,CATSDSSGRGFSTDTQYF
11,TRBJ1-1,TRBV18,-,-,TGTGCCAGCTCAACCCAGGGCGAAGCTTTCTTT,CASSTQGEAFF
14,TRBJ2-3,TRBV5-1,-,-,TGCGCCAGCAGCTTGGAGGGGTGGACAGATACGCAGTATTTT,CASSLEGWTDTQYF
13,TRBJ2-7,TRBV6-5,-,-,TGTGCCAGCTCCGTGGCTAGTAGCTACGAGCAGTACTTC,CASSVASSYEQYF
15,TRBJ2-1,TRBV27,once,TRBD2,TGTGCCAGCAGTCTGGAGCGGGGCCCCTACAATGAGCAGTTCTTC,CASSLERGPYNEQFF
13,TRBJ2-5,TRBV9,-,-,TGTGCCAGCAGCCCGACAGATCAAGAGACCCAGTACTTC,CASSPTDQETQYF
14,TRBJ2-3,TRBV11-1,-,-,TGTGCCAGCAGCTTGGCGGGTAGCACAGATACGCAGTATTTT,CASSLAGSTDTQYF
17,TRBJ2-3,TRBV5-1,-,-,TGCGCCAGCAGCTGGGGACTGGGGGGGGGCCCCACAGATACGCAGTATTTT,CASSWGLGGGPTDTQYF